The present TCR beta chain was sequenced within a study of cytomegalovirus exposure and HLA in healthy donors. Primers: 60 Vbeta forward and 13 Jbeta reverse. Generated by immunoSEQ multiplex PCR, the TCRdb table keeps only in-frame clones and is missing some. The profile shows roughly 80,000 clones, under 70% of them singletons. The CDR3 length is 13 residues. V was cut by 0 bases and J by 8 bases, with 8 bases left in between. Germline V gene data show CDR1 as GTSNPN and CDR2 as SVGIG (reference sequence). The sequencing sample was made of PBMCs. The rearrangement joins TRBV30 to TRBJ1-6; no clear D gene. This sequence originates from a man aged 25-45 years in good health and CMV-seropositive. The CDR3 here is CAWSVSEDSPLHF. Written as DNA, the CDR3 is TGTGCCTGGAGTGTATCTGAGGATTCACCCCTCCACTTT.